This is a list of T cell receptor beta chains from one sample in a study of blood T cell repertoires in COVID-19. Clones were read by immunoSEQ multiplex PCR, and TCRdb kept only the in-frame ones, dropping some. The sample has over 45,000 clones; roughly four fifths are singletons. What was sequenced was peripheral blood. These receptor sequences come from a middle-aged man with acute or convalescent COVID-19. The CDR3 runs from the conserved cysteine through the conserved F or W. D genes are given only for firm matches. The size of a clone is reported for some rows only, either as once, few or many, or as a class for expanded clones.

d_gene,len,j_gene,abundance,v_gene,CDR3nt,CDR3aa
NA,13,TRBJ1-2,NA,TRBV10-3,TGTGCCATCAGTGAGTCGGCCGGGTATGGCTACACCTTC,CAISESAGYGYTF
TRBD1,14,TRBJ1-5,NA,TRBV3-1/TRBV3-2,TGTGCCAGCAGCCACGGGACAGCTGATCAGCCCCAGCATTTT,CASSHGTADQPQHF
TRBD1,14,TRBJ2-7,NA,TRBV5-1,TGCGCCAGCAGCTCATGGGACAGCTCCTACGAGCAGTACTTC,CASSSWDSSYEQYF
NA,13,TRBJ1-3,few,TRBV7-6,TGTGCCAGCAGCTTATCTGGCAGAAACACCATATATTTT,CASSLSGRNTIYF
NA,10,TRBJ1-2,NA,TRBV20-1,TGCAGTGCCAGGGAGGAAGGCTACACCTTC,CSAREEGYTF
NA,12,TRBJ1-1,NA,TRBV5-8,TGTGCCAGCTCGGAGATTGTTACTGAAGCTTTCTTT,CASSEIVTEAFF
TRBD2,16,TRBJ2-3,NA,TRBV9,TGTGCCAGCAGCGTACTTCCGGGGGGGGGCACAGATACGCAGTATTTT,CASSVLPGGGTDTQYF
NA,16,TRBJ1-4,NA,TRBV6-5,TGTGCCAGCAGTTACGGAGGGGGGGCAACTAATGAAAAACTGTTTTTT,CASSYGGGATNEKLFF
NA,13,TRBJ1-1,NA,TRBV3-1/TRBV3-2,TGTGCCAGCAAGGACGGGAAAAAACCCGAAGCTTTCTTT,CASKDGKKPEAFF
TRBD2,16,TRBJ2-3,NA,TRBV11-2,TGTGCCAGCAGTTTACTAGCGGGGGCCCGCACAGATACGCAGTATTTT,CASSLLAGARTDTQYF
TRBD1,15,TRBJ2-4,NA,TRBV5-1,TGCGCCAGCAGCACGGGACAGGGCGGCAAAAACATTCAGTACTTC,CASSTGQGGKNIQYF
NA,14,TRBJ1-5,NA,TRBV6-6,TGTGCCAGCAGTTACTCGGGCATCAATCAGCCCCAGCATTTT,CASSYSGINQPQHF
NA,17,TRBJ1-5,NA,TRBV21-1,TGTGCCTCCTCCGGTGAATGGACAGGTCGAAGCAATCAGCCCCAGCATTTT,CASSGEWTGRSNQPQHF
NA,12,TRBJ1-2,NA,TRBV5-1,TGCGCCAGCAGCCCAGGGGACTATGGCTACACCTTC,CASSPGDYGYTF
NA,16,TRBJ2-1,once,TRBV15,TGTGCCACCAGCAGAGGTTCAGGGAGGAACGACAATGAGCAGTTCTTC,CATSRGSGRNDNEQFF
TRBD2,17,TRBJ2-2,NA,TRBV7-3,TGCGCCAGCAGCTTAACGGGGGGGCGTACGAACACCGGGGAGCTGTTTTTT,CASSLTGGRTNTGELFF
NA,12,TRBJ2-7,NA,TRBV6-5,TGTGCCAGCAGTCCCTGGACATTCGAGCAGTACTTC,CASSPWTFEQYF
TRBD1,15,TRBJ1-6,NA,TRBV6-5,TGTGCCAGCAGTCACCGATCGACAGGGATGTCACCCCTCCACTTT,CASSHRSTGMSPLHF
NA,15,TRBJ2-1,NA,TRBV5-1,TGCGCCAGCAGCTTGCAGGGCCTACCTCGGGATGAGCAGTTCTTC,CASSLQGLPRDEQFF
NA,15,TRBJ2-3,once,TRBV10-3,TGTGCCACCCACCCGACAGCTAGTAGCACAGATACGCAGTATTTT,CATHPTASSTDTQYF
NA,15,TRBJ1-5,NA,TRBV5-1,TGCGCCAGCAGCTTTGGGGACACTAGCAATCAGCCCCAGCATTTT,CASSFGDTSNQPQHF
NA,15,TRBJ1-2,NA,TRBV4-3,TGCGCCAGCAGCCAATATCAACAGGGTGAGCGGGGCTACACCTTC,CASSQYQQGERGYTF
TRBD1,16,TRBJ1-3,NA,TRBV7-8,TGTGCCAGCAGCTTCGAGGGGGCTTCGTATGGAAACACCATATATTTT,CASSFEGASYGNTIYF
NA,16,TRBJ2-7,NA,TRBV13,TGTGCCAGCAGCCTCGGCGGGGCAGCGTCACTATTCGAGCAGTACTTC,CASSLGGAASLFEQYF
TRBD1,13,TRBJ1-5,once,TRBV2,TGTGCCAGTGTCGGGACAGGCAATCAGCCCCAGCATTTT,CASVGTGNQPQHF
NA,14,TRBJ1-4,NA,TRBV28,TGTGCCAGCAGGTTCCCGGGGTCTGGTGAAAAACTGTTTTTT,CASRFPGSGEKLFF
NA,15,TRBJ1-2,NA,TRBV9,TGTGCCAGCAGCTCCTCCTCGGGTTCCTTCTATGGCTACACCTTC,CASSSSSGSFYGYTF
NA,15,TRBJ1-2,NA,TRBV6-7,TGTGCCAGCAGTTACACCACAGGGACTAACTATGGCTACACCTTC,CASSYTTGTNYGYTF
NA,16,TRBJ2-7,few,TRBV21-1,TGTGCCAGCAGCAAAGAGGTTAGAGCGGGGGCCTACGAGCAGTACTTC,CASSKEVRAGAYEQYF
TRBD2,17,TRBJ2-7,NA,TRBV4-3,TGCGCCAGCAGCCAAGATCTCTTAGCGGGGCGAAACTACGAGCAGTACTTC,CASSQDLLAGRNYEQYF
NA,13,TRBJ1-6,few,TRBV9,TGTGCCAGCAGCGCTACAGGGAACTCACCCCTCCACTTT,CASSATGNSPLHF
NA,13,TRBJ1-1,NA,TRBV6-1,TGTGCCAGCAGTGATAATCGGAACACTGAAGCTTTCTTT,CASSDNRNTEAFF
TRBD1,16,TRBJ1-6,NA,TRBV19,TGTGCCAGTAGTATCCTCTGGGACAGGGCTGGTTCACCCCTCCACTTT,CASSILWDRAGSPLHF
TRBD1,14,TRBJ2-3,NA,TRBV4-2,TGTGCCAGCAGGCAAACAGGGGGCACAGATACGCAGTATTTT,CASRQTGGTDTQYF